This TCR beta chain was sequenced for a study of blood T cells in healthy people across ages. The V gene's germline CDR1 is SGHRS and CDR2 YFSETQ. The CDR3 loop spans 14 amino acids. The ends were cut back, 3 bases at V and 7 bases at J, with 16 bases in the middle. This clonotype was found a few times. The second PCR ran about 6 to 11 cycles with a sample-barcoded 5' primer and J-beta primers. Each cDNA molecule was tagged by a template-switch adaptor that had 12 random nucleotides. Using its own MiXCR run on the 5' RACE reads, TCRdb lists one record per CDR3 protein. Seen here are approximately 780,000 distinct CDR3 sequences, approximately 24% observed once, and the top ten hold under 3%. The sample also formed part of further work on T cells of mothers and their children.

The chain has TRBV5-1 and TRBJ2-5; perhaps TRBD1 as D (6 bases). This TCR was sampled from a boy between 10 and 17 years old in good health. The sample taken for sequencing was blood. This CDR3 reads CASSYGTSPGTQYF. CDR3 nucleotides: TGCGCCAGCAGCTACGGGACAAGTCCGGGGACCCAGTACTTC. Drawing the rest from reference TRBV5-1 and TRBJ2-5, the complete variable domain is KAGVTQTPRYLIKTRGQQVTLSCSPISGHRSVSWYQQTPGQGLQFLFEYFSETQRNKGNFPGRFSGRQFSNSRSEMNVSTLELGDSALYLCASSYGTSPGTQYFGPGTRLLVL.